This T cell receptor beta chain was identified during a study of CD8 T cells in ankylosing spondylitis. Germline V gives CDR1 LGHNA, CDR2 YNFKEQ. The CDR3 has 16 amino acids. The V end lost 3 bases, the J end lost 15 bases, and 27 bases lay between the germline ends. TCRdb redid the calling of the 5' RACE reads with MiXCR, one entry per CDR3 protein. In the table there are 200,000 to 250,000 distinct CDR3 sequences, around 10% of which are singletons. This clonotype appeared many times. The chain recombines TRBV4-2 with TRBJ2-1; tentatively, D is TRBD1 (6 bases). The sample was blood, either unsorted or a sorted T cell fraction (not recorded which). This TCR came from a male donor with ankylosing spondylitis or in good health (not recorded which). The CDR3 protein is CASSQTTKGETAIMFF. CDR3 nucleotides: TGTGCCAGCAGCCAGACCACCAAGGGGGAAACAGCAATTATGTTCTTC.